This T cell receptor (beta chain) was found in a study of PD-1 blockade in classical Hodgkin lymphoma. Overall study results and limits: Before treatment, TCR diversity in newly diagnosed patients was reportedly lower than in healthy donors.

As to this clone: The antigen is unknown.

As for time point: newly diagnosed, previously untreated cHL patient sample. Method: immunoSEQ multiplex PCR; TCRdb's copy keeps in-frame clones and lacks some. The table has about 30,000 clones, roughly 92% seen once. V was cut by 3 bases and J by 3 bases, with 15 bases left in between. CDR1 and CDR2 (germline): MDHEN, SYDVKM. This CDR3 region has 15 residues. The source material was peripheral blood mononuclear cells (PBMCs). The V call is TRBV28, the J call TRBJ2-7; D uncertain. The receptor comes from a human donor with classical Hodgkin lymphoma. The CDR3 DNA follows: TGTGCCAGCAGTTTTATAGGGTTGAGCATCTACGAGCAGTACTTC. Amino acids: CASSFIGLSIYEQYF.